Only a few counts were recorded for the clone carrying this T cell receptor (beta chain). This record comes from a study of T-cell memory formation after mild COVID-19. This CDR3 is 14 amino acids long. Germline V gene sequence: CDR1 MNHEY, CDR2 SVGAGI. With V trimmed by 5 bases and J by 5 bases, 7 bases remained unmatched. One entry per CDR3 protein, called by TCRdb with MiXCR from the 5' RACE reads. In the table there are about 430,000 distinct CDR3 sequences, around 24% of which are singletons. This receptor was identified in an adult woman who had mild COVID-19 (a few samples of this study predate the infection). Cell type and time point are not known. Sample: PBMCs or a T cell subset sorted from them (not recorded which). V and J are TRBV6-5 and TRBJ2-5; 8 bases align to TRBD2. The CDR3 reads CASSNSGGGETQYF. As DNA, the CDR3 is TGTGCCAGCAGTAACAGCGGGGGCGGTGAGACCCAGTACTTC.